The 17 T cell receptor beta chains below all came from one sample that was sequenced in a study of T cell repertoires in cytomegalovirus infection. TCRdb fed the reads into MiXCR, producing one record per CDR3 protein. Of 200,000 to 300,000 distinct CDR3 sequences in the sample, approximately 13% were seen once. The sample was PBMCs. Receptors were obtained from a human donor in good health (CMV status not recorded). Some clones in this sample may be carry-over from other donors' samples.

V is TRBV25-1 and J is TRBJ1-4; no clear D. The CDR3 runs to 14 residues. Germline CDR1 reads MGHDK; CDR2 reads SYGVNS. V lost 4 bases to trimming and J lost 4 bases, with 10 bases between them. CDR3 DNA sequence: TGTGCCAGCAGTGCTTTAGACTTTAATGAAAAACTGTTTTTT. It yields the protein CASSALDFNEKLFF.

J is TRBJ2-6 and V is TRBV19, with 8 bases fitting TRBD1. This CDR3 has 17 residues. J was trimmed by 3 bases and V by 5 bases; bases with no gene match: 9. Germline CDR1 reads LNHDA; CDR2 reads SQIVND (reference sequence). In nucleotides, the CDR3 is TGTGCCAGTAGTTCCGCGGCGGACAGGGATGGGGCCAACGTCCTGACTTTC. This gives the protein CASSSAADRDGANVLTF. The full variable domain, with the rest looked up from reference TRBV19 and TRBJ2-6, is DGGITQSPKYLFRKEGQNVTLSCEQNLNHDAMYWYRQDPGQGLRLIYYSQIVNDFQKGDIAEGYSVSREKKESFPLTVTSAQKNPTAFYLCASSSAADRDGANVLTFGAGSRLTVL.

This clonotype occurred a few times. This chain links TRBV20-1 with TRBJ1-6; D uncertain. CDR1 DFQATT and CDR2 SNEGSKA come from the germline V gene (reference sequence). Trimming left V 0 bases short and J 9 bases short, with 9 bases between. The CDR3 is 13 amino acids. The CDR3 bases are TGCAGTGCTAGAGAAGCGTCGGGTTCACCCCTCCACTTT. It encodes CSAREASGSPLHF.

V gene TRBV27 combines with J gene TRBJ1-1; the match to TRBD1 covers 10 bases. CDR1 is MNHEY, CDR2 SMNVEV, per germline (reference sequence). Losses at the gene ends were 5 bases for V and 4 bases for J; bases not matched to a gene: 4. This CDR3 spans 14 amino acids. The CDR3 reads CASSLGQGTTEAFF. CDR3 coding DNA: TGTGCCAGCAGTCTGGGACAGGGGACCACTGAAGCTTTCTTT.

This sequence joins TRBV5-4 and TRBJ2-7; 7 bases map to TRBD2. V lost 4 bases and J lost 5; bases outside the gene matches: 3. CDR1 is SGHNT and CDR2 is YYREEE in the germline V gene (reference sequence). The CDR3 contains 12 residues. The CDR3 DNA reads as TGTGCCAGCAGCCGCCGGGAGGACGAGCAGTACTTC. It codes for CASSRREDEQYF.

This clonotype appeared many times. The V and J genes are TRBV27 and TRBJ2-1, with 11 bases aligning to TRBD2. Unmatched junction bases numbered 3, after V lost 5 bases and J lost 6 bases. The germline CDR1 and CDR2 sequences are MNHEY and SMNVEV (reference sequence). CDR3 length: 14 amino acids. The CDR3 sequence is CASSAGLAGNEQFF. CDR3 nucleotides: TGTGCCAGCAGTGCCGGACTAGCGGGCAATGAGCAGTTCTTC.

V and J are TRBV6-5 and TRBJ2-7; possible D gene TRBD2, 5 bases. This CDR3 region has 15 residues. The V end lost 3 bases, the J end lost 4 bases, and 16 bases lay between the germline ends. CDR1 is MNHEY, CDR2 SVGAGI, per germline. CDR3 sequence reads: CASSYGRGKAYEQYF. DNA of the CDR3: TGTGCCAGCAGTTATGGAAGAGGGAAGGCGTACGAGCAGTACTTC.

J is TRBJ1-1 and V is TRBV19; D is possibly TRBD1 (5 bases). The length of the CDR3 is 14 residues. V was shortened by 7 bases and J by 0 bases, with 12 bases between the two germline ends. CDR1 and CDR2 (germline): LNHDA, SQIVND (reference sequence). CDR3 DNA sequence: TGTGCCAGTAATCACCAGGGTTTGAACACTGAAGCTTTCTTT. Its translation: CASNHQGLNTEAFF.

About this clonotype: A much bigger clone sits one base away, suggesting this may be a read error. The rearrangement joins TRBV29-1 to TRBJ2-5; 8 bases align to TRBD1. The CDR3 extends over 15 amino acids. CDR1 is SQVTM and CDR2 is ANQGSEA in the germline V gene. Trimming removed 7 bases from V and 9 bases from J; junction bases left unmatched: 19. Here the CDR3 reads CSAAPGQGVGQSQYF. The CDR3 bases are TGCAGCGCCGCGCCTGGACAGGGCGTGGGACAGTCCCAGTACTTC.

This clonotype was seen at least ten times. The chain uses TRBV2 and TRBJ2-3; TRBD2 aligns across 10 bases. Germline CDR1 SNHLY, CDR2 FYNNEI. With 8 bases clipped from V and 5 bases from J, the junction kept 13 bases outside the gene matches. CDR3 length: 16 residues. The CDR3 reads CASGKGASGGQDTQYF. The CDR3 DNA follows: TGTGCCAGCGGGAAAGGGGCTAGCGGGGGACAAGATACGCAGTATTTT.

This clonotype was seen many times. V and J are TRBV28 and TRBJ2-4; 15 nucleotides align to TRBD2. V shed 0 bases and J 2 bases; nucleotides not matched to a gene: 8. The length of the CDR3 is 20 residues. CDR1 MDHEN and CDR2 SYDVKM come from the germline V gene. The CDR3 is CASSLWGLAGGGLTKNIQYF. DNA for the CDR3: TGTGCCAGCAGTTTATGGGGACTAGCGGGAGGAGGCCTAACCAAAAACATTCAGTACTTC.

This clonotype was recorded a few times. This chain links TRBV29-1 with TRBJ1-5, with D hard to call. The V end was cut by 8 bases, the J end by 0 bases, with 11 bases between. Germline loops: CDR1 SQVTM, CDR2 ANQGSEA. The CDR3 has 13 amino acids. The CDR3 is CSISGGSNQPQHF. The CDR3 DNA sequence: TGCAGCATTTCGGGCGGTAGCAATCAGCCCCAGCATTTT.

This clonotype was seen at least ten times. The J gene is TRBJ2-3, the V gene TRBV15; 9 bases map to TRBD1. Germline V CDR1 and CDR2: LNHNV, YYDKDF (reference sequence). The CDR3 has 15 amino acids. The V gene end was trimmed by 4 bases and the J gene end by 3 bases; junction bases not matched to a gene: 5. The CDR3 nucleotides read TGTGCCACCAGCACCAGGACAGGGGCGACAGATACGCAGTATTTT. It translates to CATSTRTGATDTQYF. Supplemented by reference TRBV15 and TRBJ2-3, the full variable domain reads DAMVIQNPRYQVTQFGKPVTLSCSQTLNHNVMYWYQQKSSQAPKLLFHYYDKDFNNEADTPDNFQSRRPNTSFCFLDIRSPGLGDTAMYLCATSTRTGATDTQYFGPGTRLTVL.

V usage is TRBV25-1 and J usage is TRBJ2-4; tentatively, D is TRBD1 (6 bases). V was shortened by 2 bases and J by 1 base, with 9 bases between the two germline ends. Germline assignment: CDR1 MGHDK and CDR2 SYGVNS. The length of the CDR3 is 15 residues. CDR3 nucleotide sequence: TGTGCCAGCAGTGAACGTCAGGGGGCCAAAAACATTCAGTACTTC. Amino acid sequence: CASSERQGAKNIQYF.

V is TRBV6-2 or TRBV6-3 and J is TRBJ2-4; D gene uncertain. Germline V gene data show CDR1 as MNHEY and CDR2 as SVGEGT. This CDR3 contains 14 residues. V was shortened by 2 bases and J by 4 bases, with 9 bases between the two germline ends. The CDR3 reads CASSYDPVKNIQYF. The CDR3 DNA sequence: TGTGCCAGCAGTTACGACCCCGTAAAAAACATTCAGTACTTC.

This clonotype appeared many times. This chain joins TRBV11-3 and TRBJ1-4; no clear D. The CDR3 runs to 15 residues. Trimming removed 9 bases at V and 8 bases at J, with 22 bases between. The V gene's germline CDR1 is SGHNT and CDR2 YENEEA. The CDR3 DNA sequence: TGTGCCAGGCCCAACAGTGAGCCTGAAGTCGAAAAACTGTTTTTT. Protein: CARPNSEPEVEKLFF.

This clonotype appeared a few times. J is TRBJ2-2 and V is TRBV4-3; TRBD1 matches at 9 bases. This CDR3 spans 17 amino acids. The germline V gene encodes CDR1 LGHNA and CDR2 YSLEER. Trimming removed 4 bases from V and 4 bases from J; junction bases left unmatched: 10. CDR3 DNA: TGCGCCAGCAGCCGCGAACTCGGGACAGGGACCACCGGGGAGCTGTTTTTT. Its protein product is CASSRELGTGTTGELFF.